This paragraph covers one T cell receptor beta chain sequence. Assay used: immunoSEQ multiplex PCR; TCRdb lists only in-frame clones, some missing. The sample carries over 40,000 clones, more than 90% recorded once. The record originates from a study of T cells in tuberculosis. The CDR3 runs 14 residues. V gave up 4 bases and J gave up 2 bases; unmatched junction bases: 2. CDR1 and CDR2 from the germline V gene are LNHDA and SQIVND (reference sequence). This rearrangement joins TRBV19 to TRBJ2-7, with 10 positions matching TRBD1. This receptor was obtained from a donor between 5 and 29 years old with latent tuberculosis or without tuberculosis infection. The sample taken for sequencing was PBMCs. Here the CDR3 DNA reads TGTGCCAGTAGTAAAGGGACAGGGGCCTACGAGCAGTACTTC. Amino acids: CASSKGTGAYEQYF. Full variable domain (rest looked up from reference TRBV19 and TRBJ2-7): DGGITQSPKYLFRKEGQNVTLSCEQNLNHDAMYWYRQDPGQGLRLIYYSQIVNDFQKGDIAEGYSVSREKKESFPLTVTSAQKNPTAFYLCASSKGTGAYEQYFGPGTRLTVT.